These T cell receptor beta chains were read from a single sample in a study of identical twins. TCRdb independently ran MiXCR on the 5' RACE reads; one entry per CDR3 protein. There are about 210,000 distinct CDR3 sequences in the sample; around 9.6% occur only once, and 4% to 6% lies in the top ten. The sample was memory (CD45RO+) T cells sorted from blood. The source of these receptors is a woman younger than 35 in good health. Each CDR3 is given with its conserved first and last residue. The order of the fields is CDR3 protein, CDR3 DNA, clone size, V gene, D gene, J gene. D genes are given only for firm matches. Expanded clones get a size class; other rows say once, few or many, or leave the size out.

CDR3: CASSSRSRNEQFF
DNA: TGTGCCAGCAGCTCCCGGAGCCGCAATGAGCAGTTCTTC
size: -
V: TRBV7-2
D: -
J: TRBJ2-1

CDR3: CAISDIGGSGANVLTF
DNA: TGTGCCATCAGTGATATTGGCGGCTCTGGGGCCAACGTCCTGACTTTC
size: -
V: TRBV10-3
D: -
J: TRBJ2-6

CDR3: CASSFWGQRTYEQYF
DNA: TGTGCCAGCAGTTTTTGGGGGCAAAGGACCTACGAGCAGTACTTC
size: many
V: TRBV12-3/TRBV12-4
D: -
J: TRBJ2-7

CDR3: CASSVAGTSNSEQFF
DNA: TGTGCCAGCAGCGTAGCCGGGACTAGCAACAGTGAGCAGTTCTTC
size: -
V: TRBV9
D: TRBD2
J: TRBJ2-1

CDR3: CSVPWVGGAYNEQFF
DNA: TGCAGTGTCCCCTGGGTGGGAGGGGCGTACAATGAGCAGTTCTTC
size: many
V: TRBV20-1
D: TRBD2
J: TRBJ2-1

CDR3: CSAREQGRGGYTF
DNA: TGCAGTGCTAGAGAACAGGGGCGGGGAGGCTACACCTTC
size: many
V: TRBV20-1
D: TRBD1
J: TRBJ1-2

CDR3: CASSLDGTGGSSYTF
DNA: TGTGCCAGCAGCTTAGATGGGACAGGGGGCAGTAGCTACACCTTC
size: few
V: TRBV7-9
D: TRBD1
J: TRBJ1-2

CDR3: CASSLGSGGAHEQYF
DNA: TGCGCCAGCAGCTTAGGTAGCGGGGGGGCCCACGAGCAGTACTTC
size: -
V: TRBV5-1
D: TRBD2
J: TRBJ2-7

CDR3: CASTNQGYAEAFF
DNA: TGTGCCAGCACCAATCAGGGTTATGCTGAAGCTTTCTTT
size: few
V: TRBV2
D: -
J: TRBJ1-1

CDR3: CASSLARDTYYGYTF
DNA: TGTGCCAGCAGCTTGGCCAGGGACACCTACTATGGCTACACCTTC
size: many
V: TRBV5-5
D: -
J: TRBJ1-2

CDR3: CASSFPRGAGNTGELFF
DNA: TGTGCCAGCAGCTTTCCCCGTGGAGCAGGGAACACCGGGGAGCTGTTTTTT
size: -
V: TRBV7-8
D: -
J: TRBJ2-2

CDR3: CSASRTGVGDEQFF
DNA: TGCAGTGCTAGTAGGACAGGGGTGGGGGATGAGCAGTTCTTC
size: many
V: TRBV20-1
D: TRBD1
J: TRBJ2-1

CDR3: CASSPSLSWKFGENIQYF
DNA: TGTGCCAGCAGCCCCTCCCTCTCCTGGAAATTCGGGGAAAACATTCAGTACTTC
size: many
V: TRBV11-1
D: -
J: TRBJ2-4

CDR3: CASSQQDTKPPLHF
DNA: TGTGCCAGCAGCCAACAAGACACCAAACCACCCCTCCACTTT
size: -
V: TRBV3-1
D: -
J: TRBJ1-6

CDR3: CSASQGGTGELSF
DNA: TGCAGTGCTAGCCAGGGTGGCACCGGGGAGCTGTCTTTT
size: few
V: TRBV20-1
D: -
J: TRBJ2-2

CDR3: CATSTGASTDTQYF
DNA: TGTGCCACATCCACCGGGGCAAGCACAGATACGCAGTATTTT
size: few
V: TRBV10-3
D: -
J: TRBJ2-3

CDR3: CSARDRGQGGDTGELFF
DNA: TGCAGTGCTCGCGATCGAGGACAGGGGGGGGACACCGGGGAGCTGTTTTTT
size: few
V: TRBV20-1
D: TRBD1
J: TRBJ2-2

CDR3: CASSLGQRLGAGELFF
DNA: TGCGCCAGCAGCTTGGGCCAGCGCTTGGGGGCCGGGGAGCTGTTTTTT
size: -
V: TRBV5-1
D: -
J: TRBJ2-2

CDR3: CSASAAGLYEQYF
DNA: TGCAGTGCCAGCGCGGCAGGGTTATACGAGCAGTACTTC
size: few
V: TRBV20-1
D: -
J: TRBJ2-7

CDR3: CAISTGFQSGTDTQYF
DNA: TGTGCCATCAGTACCGGATTTCAATCCGGCACAGATACGCAGTATTTT
size: few
V: TRBV10-3
D: -
J: TRBJ2-3

CDR3: CASSPGLARTDTQYF
DNA: TGTGCCAGCAGTCCGGGACTAGCAAGGACAGATACGCAGTATTTT
size: -
V: TRBV12-3/TRBV12-4
D: TRBD2
J: TRBJ2-3

CDR3: CASSLAQFWGGQETQYF
DNA: TGTGCCAGCAGTTTAGCGCAGTTTTGGGGGGGACAAGAGACCCAGTACTTC
size: few
V: TRBV12-3/TRBV12-4
D: TRBD2
J: TRBJ2-5

CDR3: CASSFGAGESPRSRYEQYF
DNA: TGTGCCAGCAGCTTTGGGGCAGGGGAATCTCCCCGGTCTAGATACGAGCAGTACTTC
size: few
V: TRBV5-4
D: -
J: TRBJ2-7

CDR3: CASSFRDNPEDTQYF
DNA: TGTGCCAGCAGCTTCCGGGATAACCCTGAGGATACGCAGTATTTT
size: -
V: TRBV21-1
D: -
J: TRBJ2-3

CDR3: CASSFDRPAGTQYF
DNA: TGCGCCAGCAGCTTCGACAGGCCTGCCGGGACCCAGTACTTC
size: few
V: TRBV5-1
D: -
J: TRBJ2-5

CDR3: CASSVPAGGNTGELFF
DNA: TGTGCCAGCAGCGTCCCAGCGGGAGGGAACACCGGGGAGCTGTTTTTT
size: few
V: TRBV6-1
D: TRBD2
J: TRBJ2-2

CDR3: CASSLIDRPNTDTQYF
DNA: TGTGCCAGCAGTTTAATCGATCGCCCAAACACAGATACGCAGTATTTT
size: -
V: TRBV27
D: -
J: TRBJ2-3

CDR3: CASSLLLAREISTGELFF
DNA: TGTGCCAGCTCACTTCTACTGGCCAGGGAGATTTCCACCGGGGAGCTGTTTTTT
size: few
V: TRBV18
D: -
J: TRBJ2-2

CDR3: CASSQAISSYNEQFF
DNA: TGTGCCAGCAGCCAAGCCATAAGCTCCTACAATGAGCAGTTCTTC
size: few
V: TRBV3-1
D: -
J: TRBJ2-1

CDR3: CASSLKGGGGYTF
DNA: TGTGCCAGCAGCTTGAAAGGGGGAGGCGGCTACACCTTC
size: -
V: TRBV5-6
D: -
J: TRBJ1-2

CDR3: CASSFSGRTDTQYF
DNA: TGTGCCAGCAGCTTTAGCGGGAGGACAGATACGCAGTATTTT
size: -
V: TRBV7-6
D: TRBD2
J: TRBJ2-3

CDR3: CAISESQEVGTGELFF
DNA: TGTGCCATCAGTGAGTCCCAGGAGGTGGGGACCGGGGAGCTGTTTTTT
size: few
V: TRBV10-3
D: -
J: TRBJ2-2

CDR3: CASSWDSNYEQYF
DNA: TGTGCCAGCAGCTGGGACTCAAACTACGAGCAGTACTTC
size: few
V: TRBV7-9
D: -
J: TRBJ2-7

CDR3: CSDAAGYGYTF
DNA: TGCAGCGACGCCGCGGGATATGGCTACACCTTC
size: few
V: TRBV29-1
D: -
J: TRBJ1-2

CDR3: CASSLGDKETQYF
DNA: TGTGCCAGCAGCTTAGGGGACAAAGAGACCCAGTACTTC
size: many
V: TRBV7-8
D: -
J: TRBJ2-5

CDR3: CASSPPAYRGGTGELFF
DNA: TGTGCCAGCAGCCCTCCCGCTTACAGGGGAGGAACCGGGGAGCTGTTTTTT
size: -
V: TRBV6-1
D: -
J: TRBJ2-2

CDR3: CASSLVSNTGELFF
DNA: TGTGCCAGCAGCTTGGTATCGAACACCGGGGAGCTGTTTTTT
size: many
V: TRBV5-5
D: -
J: TRBJ2-2

CDR3: CASMGIIQGGEQYF
DNA: TGCGCCAGCATGGGGATAATACAGGGTGGCGAGCAGTACTTC
size: many
V: TRBV5-1
D: -
J: TRBJ2-7

CDR3: CASTGLAGVGEQYF
DNA: TGCGCCAGCACGGGACTAGCGGGAGTCGGCGAGCAGTACTTC
size: many
V: TRBV5-1
D: TRBD2
J: TRBJ2-7

CDR3: CAMGPGLLCEQYF
DNA: TGTGCCATGGGCCCGGGGCTCCTCTGCGAGCAGTACTTC
size: -
V: TRBV7-6
D: -
J: TRBJ2-7

CDR3: CASSLEAGGPIRGEQFF
DNA: TGCGCCAGCAGCTTGGAGGCGGGAGGGCCGATTAGAGGGGAGCAGTTCTTC
size: many
V: TRBV5-1
D: TRBD2
J: TRBJ2-1

CDR3: CASSLITSAYEQYF
DNA: TGTGCCAGCAGCTTGATCACTAGCGCCTACGAGCAGTACTTC
size: -
V: TRBV5-5
D: TRBD2
J: TRBJ2-7

CDR3: CAIRDRGNTEAFF
DNA: TGTGCCATCAGGGACAGGGGAAACACTGAAGCTTTCTTT
size: few
V: TRBV10-3
D: TRBD1
J: TRBJ1-1

CDR3: CASSLTLWRADNSPLHF
DNA: TGTGCCAGCAGCCTAACACTTTGGCGGGCCGATAATTCACCCCTCCACTTT
size: -
V: TRBV7-2
D: -
J: TRBJ1-6

CDR3: CASSRAGGSTDTQYF
DNA: TGTGCCAGCAGTCGCGCGGGGGGCAGCACAGATACGCAGTATTTT
size: few
V: TRBV6-1
D: TRBD2
J: TRBJ2-3

CDR3: CASSYSSAPYEQYF
DNA: TGTGCCAGCAGTTACTCCTCTGCACCCTACGAGCAGTACTTC
size: few
V: TRBV6-5
D: -
J: TRBJ2-7

CDR3: CASSVDWRGPYEQQYF
DNA: TGTGCCAGCAGCGTTGATTGGCGGGGGCCTTACGAGCAGCAGTACTTC
size: few
V: TRBV9
D: -
J: TRBJ2-7